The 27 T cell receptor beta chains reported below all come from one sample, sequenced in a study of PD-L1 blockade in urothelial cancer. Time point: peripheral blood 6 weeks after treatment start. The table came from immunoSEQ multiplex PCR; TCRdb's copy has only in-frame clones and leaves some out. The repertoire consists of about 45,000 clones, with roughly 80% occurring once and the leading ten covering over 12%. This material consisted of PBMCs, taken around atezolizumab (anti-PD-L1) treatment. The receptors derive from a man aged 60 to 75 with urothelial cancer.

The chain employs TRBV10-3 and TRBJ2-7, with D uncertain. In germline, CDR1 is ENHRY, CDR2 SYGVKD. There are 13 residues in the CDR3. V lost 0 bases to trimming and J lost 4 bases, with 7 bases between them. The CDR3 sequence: CAISESGGYEQYF. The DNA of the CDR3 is TGTGCCATCAGTGAGTCCGGCGGTTACGAGCAGTACTTC.

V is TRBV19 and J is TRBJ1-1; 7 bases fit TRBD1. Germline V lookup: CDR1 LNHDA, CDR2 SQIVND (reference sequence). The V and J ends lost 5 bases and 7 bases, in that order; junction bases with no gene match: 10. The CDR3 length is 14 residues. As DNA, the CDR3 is TGTGCCAGTAGTTACACAGAGGCAGGGGGTGAAGCTTTCTTT. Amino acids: CASSYTEAGGEAFF.

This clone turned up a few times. The CDR3 loop reads CASSVTVAGELFF. The CDR3 coding sequence is TGTGCCAGCAGTGTAACGGTTGCCGGGGAGCTGTTTTTT. This chain uses TRBV2 with TRBJ2-2; D call uncertain. Trimming took off 4 bases at V and 6 bases at J, with 9 bases between the two ends. CDR1 and CDR2 (germline): SNHLY, FYNNEI. The length of the CDR3 is 13 residues. Filled out from reference TRBV2 and TRBJ2-2, the complete variable domain reads EPEVTQTPSHQVTQMGQEVILRCVPISNHLYFYWYRQILGQKVEFLVSFYNNEISEKSEIFDDQFSVERPDGSNFTLKIRSTKLEDSAMYFCASSVTVAGELFFGEGSRLTVL.

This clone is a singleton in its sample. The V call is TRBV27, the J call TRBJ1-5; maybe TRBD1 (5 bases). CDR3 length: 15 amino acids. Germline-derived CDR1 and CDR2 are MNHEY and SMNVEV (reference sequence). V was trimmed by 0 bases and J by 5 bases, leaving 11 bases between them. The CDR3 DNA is TGTGCCAGCAGTTTATCAGGGGATGCTGATCAGCCCCAGCATTTT. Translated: CASSLSGDADQPQHF.

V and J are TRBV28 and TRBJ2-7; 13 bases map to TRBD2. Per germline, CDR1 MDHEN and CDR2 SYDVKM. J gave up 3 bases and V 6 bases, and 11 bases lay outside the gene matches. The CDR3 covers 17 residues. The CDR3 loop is CASSPTSGGDFGYEQYF. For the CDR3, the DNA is TGTGCCAGCAGCCCTACTAGCGGGGGGGACTTCGGCTACGAGCAGTACTTC.

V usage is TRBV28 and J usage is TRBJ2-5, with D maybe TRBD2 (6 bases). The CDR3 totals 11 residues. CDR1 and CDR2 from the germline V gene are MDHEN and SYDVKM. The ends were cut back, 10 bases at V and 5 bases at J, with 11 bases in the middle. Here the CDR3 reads CAIRGLETQYF. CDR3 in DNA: TGTGCCATTCGGGGACTGGAGACCCAGTACTTC.

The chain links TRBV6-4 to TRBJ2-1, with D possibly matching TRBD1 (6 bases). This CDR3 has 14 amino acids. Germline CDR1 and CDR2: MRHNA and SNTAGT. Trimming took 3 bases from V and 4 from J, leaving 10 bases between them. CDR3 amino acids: CASSESQGYNEQFF. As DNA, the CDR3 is TGTGCCAGCAGTGAGAGCCAGGGGTACAATGAGCAGTTCTTC.

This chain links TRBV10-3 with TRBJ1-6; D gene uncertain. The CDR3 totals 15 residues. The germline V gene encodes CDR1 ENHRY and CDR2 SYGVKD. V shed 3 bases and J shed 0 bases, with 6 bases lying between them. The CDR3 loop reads CAISERSSYNSPLHF. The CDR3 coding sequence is TGTGCCATCAGTGAACGGAGCTCCTATAATTCACCCCTCCACTTT.

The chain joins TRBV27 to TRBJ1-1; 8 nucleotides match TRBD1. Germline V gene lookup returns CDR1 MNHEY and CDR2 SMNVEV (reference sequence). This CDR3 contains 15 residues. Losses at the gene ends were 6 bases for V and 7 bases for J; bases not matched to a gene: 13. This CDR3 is CASRTPGQGFNEAFF. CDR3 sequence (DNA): TGTGCCAGCAGGACACCTGGACAGGGTTTTAATGAAGCTTTCTTT.

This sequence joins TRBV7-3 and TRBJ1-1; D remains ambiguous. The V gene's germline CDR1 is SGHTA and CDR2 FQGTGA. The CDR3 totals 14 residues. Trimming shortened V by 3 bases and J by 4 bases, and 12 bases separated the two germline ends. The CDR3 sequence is CASSFGGQSTEAFF. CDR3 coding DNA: TGTGCCAGCAGCTTTGGCGGGCAGAGCACTGAAGCTTTCTTT.

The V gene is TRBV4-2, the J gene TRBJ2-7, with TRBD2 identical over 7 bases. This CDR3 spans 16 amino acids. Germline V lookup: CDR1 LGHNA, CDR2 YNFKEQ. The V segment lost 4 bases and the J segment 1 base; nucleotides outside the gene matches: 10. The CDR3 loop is CASSLGTGGLSYEQYF. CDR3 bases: TGTGCCAGCAGCCTCGGGACGGGGGGTTTGTCCTACGAGCAGTACTTC.

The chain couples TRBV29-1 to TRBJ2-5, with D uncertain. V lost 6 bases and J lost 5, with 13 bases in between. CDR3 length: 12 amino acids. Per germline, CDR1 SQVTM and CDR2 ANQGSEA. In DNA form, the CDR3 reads TGCAGCGTGCACTCCGTCGGGGAGACCCAGTACTTC. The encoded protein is CSVHSVGETQYF.

The CDR3 sequence is CASSSQGDGPYQPQHF. The CDR3 nucleotides are TGTGCCAGCAGTTCTCAGGGGGACGGACCATATCAGCCCCAGCATTTT. The rearrangement joins TRBV28 to TRBJ1-5, with 7 bases identical to TRBD1. J was trimmed by 5 bases and V by 4 bases; bases with no gene match: 11. Germline V lookup: CDR1 MDHEN, CDR2 SYDVKM. This CDR3 comprises 16 residues.

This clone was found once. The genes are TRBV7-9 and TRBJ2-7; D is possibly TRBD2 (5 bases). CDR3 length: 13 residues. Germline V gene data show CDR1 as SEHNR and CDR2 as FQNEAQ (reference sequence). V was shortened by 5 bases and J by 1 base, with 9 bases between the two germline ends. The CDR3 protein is CASSPTNSYEQYF. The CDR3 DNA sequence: TGTGCCAGCAGCCCGACTAATTCCTACGAGCAGTACTTC.

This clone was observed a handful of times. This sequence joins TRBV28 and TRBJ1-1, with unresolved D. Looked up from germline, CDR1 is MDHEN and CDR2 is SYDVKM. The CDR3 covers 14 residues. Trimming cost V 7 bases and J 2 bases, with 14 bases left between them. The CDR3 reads CASTTWSSNTEAFF. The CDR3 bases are TGTGCCAGCACCACATGGAGTAGTAACACTGAAGCTTTCTTT.

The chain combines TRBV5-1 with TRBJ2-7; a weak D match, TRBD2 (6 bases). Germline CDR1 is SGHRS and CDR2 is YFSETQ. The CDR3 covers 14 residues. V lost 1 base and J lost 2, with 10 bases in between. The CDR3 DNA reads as TGCGCCAGCAGCTTGACTTCGGGAGCCTACGAGCAGTACTTC. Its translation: CASSLTSGAYEQYF.

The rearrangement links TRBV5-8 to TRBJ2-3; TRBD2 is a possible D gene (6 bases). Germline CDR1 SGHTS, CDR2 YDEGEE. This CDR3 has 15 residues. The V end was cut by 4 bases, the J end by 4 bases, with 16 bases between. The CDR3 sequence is CASSSSGLLSDTQYF. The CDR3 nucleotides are TGTGCCAGCAGCAGCTCGGGACTTCTATCAGATACGCAGTATTTT.

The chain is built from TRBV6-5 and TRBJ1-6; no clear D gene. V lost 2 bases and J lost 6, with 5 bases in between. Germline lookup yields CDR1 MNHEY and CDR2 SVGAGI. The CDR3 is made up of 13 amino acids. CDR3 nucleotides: TGTGCCAGCAGTTACGAGGGTAATTCACCCCTCCACTTT. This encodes CASSYEGNSPLHF.

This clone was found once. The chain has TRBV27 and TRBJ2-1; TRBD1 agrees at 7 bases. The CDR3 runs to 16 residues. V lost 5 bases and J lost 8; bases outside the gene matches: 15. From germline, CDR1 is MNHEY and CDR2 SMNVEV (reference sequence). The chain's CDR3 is CASSPIFTGVSHEQFF. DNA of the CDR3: TGTGCCAGCAGTCCGATATTCACAGGGGTTTCACATGAGCAGTTCTTC.

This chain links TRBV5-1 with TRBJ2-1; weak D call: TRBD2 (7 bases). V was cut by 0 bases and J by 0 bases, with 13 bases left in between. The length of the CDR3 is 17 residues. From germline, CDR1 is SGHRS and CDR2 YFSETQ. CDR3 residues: CASSLEGGAGSYNEQFF. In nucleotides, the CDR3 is TGCGCCAGCAGCTTGGAGGGGGGGGCTGGCTCCTACAATGAGCAGTTCTTC.

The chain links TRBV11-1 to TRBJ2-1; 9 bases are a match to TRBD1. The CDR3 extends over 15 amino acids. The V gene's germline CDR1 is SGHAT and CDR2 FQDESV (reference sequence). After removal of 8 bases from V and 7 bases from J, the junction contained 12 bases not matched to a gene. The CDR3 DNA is TGTGCCAGCGGGTCCGGGACAGGGATAAGGAATGAGCAGTTCTTC. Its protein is CASGSGTGIRNEQFF.

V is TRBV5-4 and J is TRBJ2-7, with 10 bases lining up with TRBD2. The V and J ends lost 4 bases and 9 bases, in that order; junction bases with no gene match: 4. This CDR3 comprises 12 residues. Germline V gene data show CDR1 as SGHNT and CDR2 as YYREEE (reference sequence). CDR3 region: CASSNSGGPQYF. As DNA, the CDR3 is TGTGCCAGCAGCAATAGCGGGGGGCCGCAGTACTTC.

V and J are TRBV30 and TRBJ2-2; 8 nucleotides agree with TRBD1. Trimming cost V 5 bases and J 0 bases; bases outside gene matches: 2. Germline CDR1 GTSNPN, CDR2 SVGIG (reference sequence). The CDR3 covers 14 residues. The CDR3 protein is CAWGGQANTGELFF. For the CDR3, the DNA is TGTGCCTGGGGGGGACAGGCGAACACCGGGGAGCTGTTTTTT.

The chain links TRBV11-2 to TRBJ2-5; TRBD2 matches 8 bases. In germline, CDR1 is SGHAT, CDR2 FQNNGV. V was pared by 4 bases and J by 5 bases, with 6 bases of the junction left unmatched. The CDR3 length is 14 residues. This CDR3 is CASSSPRLAETQYF. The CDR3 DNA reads TGTGCCAGCAGCTCACCACGACTAGCGGAGACCCAGTACTTC.

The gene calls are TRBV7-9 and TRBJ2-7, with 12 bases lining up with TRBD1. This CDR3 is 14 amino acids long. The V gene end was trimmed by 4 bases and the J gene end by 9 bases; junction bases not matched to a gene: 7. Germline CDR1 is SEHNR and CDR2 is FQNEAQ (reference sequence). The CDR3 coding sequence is TGTGCCAGCAGCTCCGGGACAGGGGGCGCCGGGCAGTACTTC. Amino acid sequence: CASSSGTGGAGQYF.

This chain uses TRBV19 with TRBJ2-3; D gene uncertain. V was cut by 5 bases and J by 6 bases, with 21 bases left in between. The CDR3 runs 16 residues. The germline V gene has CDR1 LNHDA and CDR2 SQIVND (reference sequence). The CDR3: CASSPLVFRSSDTQYF. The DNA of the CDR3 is TGTGCCAGTAGTCCGCTGGTTTTTCGTAGTTCGGATACGCAGTATTTT.

CDR3 sequence: CASSLPLAGGRETQYF. In nucleotides, the CDR3 is TGTGCCAGCAGCTTACCGCTAGCGGGGGGGCGAGAGACCCAGTACTTC. The rearrangement joins TRBV5-4 to TRBJ2-5, with TRBD2 matching 12 bases. Germline V gene sequence: CDR1 SGHNT, CDR2 YYREEE (reference sequence). The CDR3 is 16 residues long. V was clipped by 2 bases and J by 4 bases; unmatched bases: 6.